The T cell receptor beta chain under discussion was sequenced for a study of CD8+CD57+ T cells in acquired aplastic anemia (dated by TCRdb to between 2017 and 2018). In the study overall: On average, sorted CD4+ and CD8+ cells yielded about 3 ug of extracted DNA, with a range of roughly 0.18 to 30 ug. CD8+CD57+ expansion was defined as a frequency above the mean frequency observed in healthy subjects. What the study reported, not specific to this receptor: Patients and healthy controls showed no significant difference in CD8+ Simpson's diversity (P=0.060). Twenty-nine CD8+ CDR3 sequences were found in both patients and controls but appeared to be highly expressed in patients and within the immunodominant clones of the patients.

This clonotype was found once. Its antigen specificity is not known. No much larger clonotype is one base removed from it; base qualities were not supplied. A lone read gives weak evidence. Genomic DNA served as template for TCR beta VDJ combination and CDR3 sequence profiling. An Illumina HiSeq 2000 was used for TCR repertoire sequencing. The authors' pipeline ran thus. TRBV/TRBJ rearrangement plots, CDR3 size and DJ length profiles, and Simpson's diversity index were used to assess repertoires. The immunodominant clone was defined as the most abundant DNA sequence in deep sequencing data. CDR3 amino acid sequences were screened for sharing across subjects and compared with published repertoires and the VDJdb database. TCRdb took the public reads, trimmed them with fastp at Q25, ran MiXCR for clone calling and kept in-frame beta chains. Rows matching on CDR3 protein sequence are summarized as one entry with the most common DNA and genes. TCRdb assigned the V and J calls; the authors' analysis was not used. Here the sample has approximately 120,000 distinct CDR3 sequences; nearly 40% occur a single time. The ten largest clones represent over 2% of the sample.

CDR3 length: 17 amino acids, cysteine to phenylalanine. Only the CDR3 DNA is retained, 51 bases long and in frame from the first base. Taken from the germline V gene (reference sequence), the CDR1 and CDR2 loops are LNHDA and SQIVND. At the junction V is shortened by 2 bases and J by 4 bases; bases outside the gene matches: 11. Expansion of CD8+CD57+ cells had been shown by flow cytometry in the patients chosen for sequencing. Severe acquired aplastic anemia was diagnosed in all patients according to International Study of Aplastic Anemia and Agranulocytosis and Camitta criteria. Patients had received no therapy at the time of blood sampling. In this study, sorted CD4+ and CD8+ T cells from the blood of healthy subjects and of severe aplastic anemia patients had their TCR repertoires deep-sequenced. Patients were enrolled in the USA under clinicaltrials.gov protocols 00001620, 01623167, 00001397, 00071045, 00081523 and 00961064. Ficoll-Paque density gradient centrifugation was used to isolate peripheral blood mononuclear cells. CD4+ and CD8+ T cells were sorted by FACS or magnetic beads before DNA extraction.

The chain links TRBV19 with TRBJ1-5, with TRBD1 matching 7 junction bases. The TCR sequence derives from a human donor with aplastic anemia. Sequencing was carried out using sorted CD4+, CD8+, or CD8+CD57+ T cells (not recorded which) from PBMCs. The DNA is as follows: TGTGCCAGTAGTATATTGGCAGGGGGTACACTGAATCAGCCCCAGCATTTT. This codes for CASSILAGGTLNQPQHF.